This T cell receptor beta chain comes out of a study of shared clonotypes between healthy human individuals. The assay was immunoSEQ multiplex PCR, and TCRdb's table has in-frame clones only and misses some. Of about 1.5 million clones in the sample, 95% to 99% were seen once. General study results and limits: Non-shared clonotypes displayed generation probabilities falling below those of clonotypes present in all four donors.

On this clone: Its antigen is unidentified.

The germline V gene has CDR1 SGHDT and CDR2 YYEEEE. The CDR3 totals 15 residues. V was pared by 2 bases and J by 0 bases, with 11 bases between. The receptor's source is a man younger than 40 in good health. The sample taken for sequencing was naive CD4+ T cells sorted from blood. The sample's subset: CD45RA+ positively selected. V is TRBV5-6 and J is TRBJ2-5; D is ambiguous. The CDR3 DNA sequence: TGTGCCAGCAGCTTTGTAGGATCCTACCAAGAGACCCAGTACTTC. Residues: CASSFVGSYQETQYF.